This TCR beta chain was documented in a study of T cell responses to AZD1222 COVID-19 vaccine. Notes on this clone: Its antigen remains unknown.

Findings and caveats of the study: Sampling captured repertoires only after the peak T cell response.

The table came from immunoSEQ multiplex PCR; TCRdb's copy has only in-frame clones and leaves some out. Of 84,000 or so clones listed, 90% were seen once; the top ten hold around 3.2%. Between the trimmed V and J ends, which lost 7 bases and 6 bases, there was a span of 7 bases. This CDR3 comprises 12 residues. Germline V gene lookup returns CDR1 SNHLY and CDR2 FYNNEI. Second-dose groups at about 4 or about 12 weeks were pooled. The rearrangement uses TRBV2 and TRBJ1-6, with no clear D. The receptor was derived from an adult who received the AZD1222 COVID-19 vaccine. The specimen was peripheral blood, collected 28 days after the second AZD1222 dose. As DNA, the CDR3 is TGTGCCAGCAAAATAATTAATTCACCCCTCCACTTT. It codes for CASKIINSPLHF.